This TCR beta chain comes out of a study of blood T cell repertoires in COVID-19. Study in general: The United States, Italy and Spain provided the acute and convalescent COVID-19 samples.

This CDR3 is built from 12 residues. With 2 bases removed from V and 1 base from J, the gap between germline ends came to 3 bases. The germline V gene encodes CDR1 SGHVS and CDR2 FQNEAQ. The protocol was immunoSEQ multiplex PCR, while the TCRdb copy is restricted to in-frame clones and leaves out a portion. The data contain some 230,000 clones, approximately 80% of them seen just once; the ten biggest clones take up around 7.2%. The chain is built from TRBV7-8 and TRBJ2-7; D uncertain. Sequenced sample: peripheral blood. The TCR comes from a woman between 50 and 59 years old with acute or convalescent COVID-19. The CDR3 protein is CASSLSSYEQYF. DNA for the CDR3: TGTGCCAGCAGCTTATCATCCTACGAGCAGTACTTC.